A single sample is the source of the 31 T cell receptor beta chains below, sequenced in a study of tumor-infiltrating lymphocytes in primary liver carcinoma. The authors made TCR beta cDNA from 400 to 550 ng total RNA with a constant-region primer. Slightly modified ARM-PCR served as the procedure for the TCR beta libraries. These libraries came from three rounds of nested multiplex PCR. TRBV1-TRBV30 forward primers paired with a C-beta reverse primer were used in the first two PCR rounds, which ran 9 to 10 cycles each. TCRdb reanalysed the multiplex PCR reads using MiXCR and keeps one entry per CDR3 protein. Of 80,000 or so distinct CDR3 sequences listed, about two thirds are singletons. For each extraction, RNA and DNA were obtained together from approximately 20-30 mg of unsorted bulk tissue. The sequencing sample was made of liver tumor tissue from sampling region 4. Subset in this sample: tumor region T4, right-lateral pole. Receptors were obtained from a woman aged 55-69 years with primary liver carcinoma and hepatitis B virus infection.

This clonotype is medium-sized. CDR3 bases: TGCAGCGTTGGTTTAGCGGGAAGGAGCACCGGGGAGCTGTTTTTT. This gives the protein CSVGLAGRSTGELFF. The chain couples TRBV29-1 to TRBJ2-2; TRBD2 agrees at 8 bases. Per germline, CDR1 SQVTM and CDR2 ANQGSEA. The ends lost 4 bases at V and 4 bases at J; junction bases unmatched: 8. There are 15 residues in the CDR3.

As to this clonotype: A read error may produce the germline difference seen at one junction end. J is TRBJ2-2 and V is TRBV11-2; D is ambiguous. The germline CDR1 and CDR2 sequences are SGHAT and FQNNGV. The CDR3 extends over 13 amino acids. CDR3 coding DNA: TGTGCCAGCGGCTTAGATAGCAATGGGGAGCTGTTTTTT. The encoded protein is CASGLDSNGELFF. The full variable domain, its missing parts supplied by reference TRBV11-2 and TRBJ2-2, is EAGVAQSPRYKIIEKRQSVAFWCNPISGHATLYWYQQILGQGPKLLIQFQNNGVVDDSQLPKDRFSAERLKGVDSTLKIQPAKLEDSAVYLCASGLDSNGELFFGEGSRLTVL.

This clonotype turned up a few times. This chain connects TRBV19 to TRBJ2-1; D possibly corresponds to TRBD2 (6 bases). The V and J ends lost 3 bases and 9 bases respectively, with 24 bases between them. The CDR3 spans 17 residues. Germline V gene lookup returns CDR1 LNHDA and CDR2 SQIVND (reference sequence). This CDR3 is CASSMGRTTLSSGEQFF. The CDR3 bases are TGTGCCAGTAGTATGGGTAGGACTACCCTCAGTAGTGGTGAGCAGTTCTTC.

The CDR3 loop reads CASRSGSGGRDTQYF. CDR3 sequence (DNA): TGTGCCAGCCGGTCGGGATCAGGGGGTAGGGATACGCAGTATTTT. The rearrangement joins TRBV11-2 to TRBJ2-3, with 7 nucleotides matching TRBD1. Per germline, CDR1 SGHAT and CDR2 FQNNGV. The CDR3 extends over 15 amino acids. With 8 bases clipped from V and 6 bases from J, the junction kept 14 bases outside the gene matches.

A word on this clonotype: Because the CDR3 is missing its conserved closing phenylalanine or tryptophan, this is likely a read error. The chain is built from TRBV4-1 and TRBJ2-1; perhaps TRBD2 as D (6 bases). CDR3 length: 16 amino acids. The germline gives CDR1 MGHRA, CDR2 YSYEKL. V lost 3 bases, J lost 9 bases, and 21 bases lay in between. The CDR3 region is CASSQTSRRARGEQFS. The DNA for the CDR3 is TGCGCCAGCAGCCAGACCAGCAGGAGGGCTAGGGGTGAGCAGTTCTCC.

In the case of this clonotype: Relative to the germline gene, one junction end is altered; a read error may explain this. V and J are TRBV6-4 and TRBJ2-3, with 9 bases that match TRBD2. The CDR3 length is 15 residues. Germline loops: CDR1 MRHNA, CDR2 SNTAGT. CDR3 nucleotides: TGTGCCAGCAGCTTAGCGGGAGAGGGCACAGACACGCACTATTTT. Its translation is CASSLAGEGTDTHYF.

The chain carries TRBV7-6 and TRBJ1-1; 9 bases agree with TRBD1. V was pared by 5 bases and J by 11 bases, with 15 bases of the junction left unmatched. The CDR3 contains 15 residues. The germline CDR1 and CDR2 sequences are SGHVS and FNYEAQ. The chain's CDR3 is CASSPSGQGTVEAFF. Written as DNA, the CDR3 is TGTGCCAGCAGCCCATCGGGACAGGGAACAGTTGAGGCTTTCTTT.

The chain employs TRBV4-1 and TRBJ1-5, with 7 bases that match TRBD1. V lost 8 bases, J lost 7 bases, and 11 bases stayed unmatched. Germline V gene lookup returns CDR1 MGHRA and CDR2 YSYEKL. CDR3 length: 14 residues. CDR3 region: CASCLGQIGQPQHF. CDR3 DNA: TGCGCCAGCTGCCTGGGACAGATAGGACAGCCCCAGCATTTT.

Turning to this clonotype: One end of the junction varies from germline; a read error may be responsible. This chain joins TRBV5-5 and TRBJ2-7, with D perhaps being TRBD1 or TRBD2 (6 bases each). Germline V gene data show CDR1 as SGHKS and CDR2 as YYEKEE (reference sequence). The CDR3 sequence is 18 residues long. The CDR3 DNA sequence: TGTGCCAGCAGCCCCAGAGGGACCGGAGGGGACAACTTCTACAAGCAGTACTTC. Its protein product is CASSPRGTGGDNFYKQYF.

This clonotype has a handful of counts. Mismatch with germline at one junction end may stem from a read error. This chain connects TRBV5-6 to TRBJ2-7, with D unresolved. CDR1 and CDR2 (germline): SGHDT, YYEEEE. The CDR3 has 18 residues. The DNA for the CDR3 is TGTGCCGGCAGCTTGTACGTTGTTGAGACTGGAACATACTACGAGCAGTACTTC. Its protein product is CAGSLYVVETGTYYEQYF.

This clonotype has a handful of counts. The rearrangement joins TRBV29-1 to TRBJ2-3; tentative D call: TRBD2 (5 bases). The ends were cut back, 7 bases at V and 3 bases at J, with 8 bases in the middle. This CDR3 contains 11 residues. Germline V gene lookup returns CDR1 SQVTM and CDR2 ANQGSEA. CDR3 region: CSAGKTDTQYF. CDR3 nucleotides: TGCAGCGCGGGAAAGACAGATACGCAGTATTTT.

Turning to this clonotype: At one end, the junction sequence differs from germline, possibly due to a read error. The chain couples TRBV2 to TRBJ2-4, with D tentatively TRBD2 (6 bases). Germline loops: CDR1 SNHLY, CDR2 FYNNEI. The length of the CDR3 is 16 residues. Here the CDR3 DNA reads TGTGCCAGCAGTGAAGGCGGCGGGATGACTATGAACACTCAGTACTTC. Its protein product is CASSEGGGMTMNTQYF.

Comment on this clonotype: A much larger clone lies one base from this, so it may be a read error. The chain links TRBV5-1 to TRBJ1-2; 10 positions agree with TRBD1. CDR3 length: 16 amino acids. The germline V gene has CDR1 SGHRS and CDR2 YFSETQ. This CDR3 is CASNLAPTGGDYGYTF. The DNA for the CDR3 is TGCGCCAGCAACTTGGCCCCGACAGGGGGCGACTATGGCTACACCTTC.

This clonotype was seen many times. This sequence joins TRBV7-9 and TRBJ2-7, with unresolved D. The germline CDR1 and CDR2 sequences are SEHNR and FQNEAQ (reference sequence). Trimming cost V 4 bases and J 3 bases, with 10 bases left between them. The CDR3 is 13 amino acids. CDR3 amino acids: CASSYPTGYEQYF. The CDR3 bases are TGTGCCAGCAGCTACCCCACGGGCTACGAGCAGTACTTC.

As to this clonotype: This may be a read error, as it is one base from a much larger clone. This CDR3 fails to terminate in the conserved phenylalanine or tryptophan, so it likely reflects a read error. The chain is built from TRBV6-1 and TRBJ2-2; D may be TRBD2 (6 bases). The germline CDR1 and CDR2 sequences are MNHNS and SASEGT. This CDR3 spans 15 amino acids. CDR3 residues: CASSLRRVDTGGLFS. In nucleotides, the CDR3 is TGTGCCAGCAGTCTACGCAGGGTGGACACCGGGGGGCTGTTTTCT.

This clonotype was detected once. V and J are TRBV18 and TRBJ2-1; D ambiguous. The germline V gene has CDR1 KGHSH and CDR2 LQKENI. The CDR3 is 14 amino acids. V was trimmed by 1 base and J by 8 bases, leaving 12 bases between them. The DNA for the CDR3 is TGTGCCAGCTCACCACAAGGTTGGCTCTATGAGCAGTTCTTC. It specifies CASSPQGWLYEQFF.

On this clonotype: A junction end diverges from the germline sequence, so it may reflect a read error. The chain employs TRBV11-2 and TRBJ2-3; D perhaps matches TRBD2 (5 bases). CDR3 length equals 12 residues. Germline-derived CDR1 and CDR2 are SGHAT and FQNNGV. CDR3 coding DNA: TGTGTCAGCGGCCCCTGGGTGGATACGCAGTATTTT. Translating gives CVSGPWVDTQYF.

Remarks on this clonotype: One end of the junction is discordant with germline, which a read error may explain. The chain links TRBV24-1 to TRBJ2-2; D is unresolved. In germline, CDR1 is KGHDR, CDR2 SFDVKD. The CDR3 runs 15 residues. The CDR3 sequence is CATQDPGANIGELFF. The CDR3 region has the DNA TGTGCCACCCAGGACCCTGGCGCGAACATCGGGGAGCTGTTTTTT.

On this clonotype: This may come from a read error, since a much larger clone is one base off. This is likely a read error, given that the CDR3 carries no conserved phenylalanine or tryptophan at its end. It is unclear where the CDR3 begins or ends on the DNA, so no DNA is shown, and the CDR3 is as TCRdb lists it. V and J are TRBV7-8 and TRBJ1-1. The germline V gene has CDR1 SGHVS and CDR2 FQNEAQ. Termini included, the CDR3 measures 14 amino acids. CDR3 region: CASSLGGGTQSIFI.

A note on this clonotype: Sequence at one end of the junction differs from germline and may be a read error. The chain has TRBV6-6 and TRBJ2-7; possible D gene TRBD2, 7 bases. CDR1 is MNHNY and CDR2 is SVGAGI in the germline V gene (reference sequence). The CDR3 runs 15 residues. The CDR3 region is CVSRQERSGDYEQCF. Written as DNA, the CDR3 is TGTGTCAGCAGACAGGAAAGGTCTGGGGACTACGAGCAGTGCTTC.

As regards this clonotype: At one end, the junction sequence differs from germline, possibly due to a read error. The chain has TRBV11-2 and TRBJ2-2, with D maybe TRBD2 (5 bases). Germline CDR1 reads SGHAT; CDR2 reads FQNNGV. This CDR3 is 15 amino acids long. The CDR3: CSSSPPHGPTGVLFF. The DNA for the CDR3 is TGTTCCAGCAGCCCTCCGCATGGACCGACCGGGGTGCTGTTTTTT. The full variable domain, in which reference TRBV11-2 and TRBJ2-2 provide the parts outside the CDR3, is EAGVAQSPRYKIIEKRQSVAFWCNPISGHATLYWYQQILGQGPKLLIQFQNNGVVDDSQLPKDRFSAERLKGVDSTLKIQPAKLEDSAVYLCSSSPPHGPTGVLFFGEGSRLTVL.

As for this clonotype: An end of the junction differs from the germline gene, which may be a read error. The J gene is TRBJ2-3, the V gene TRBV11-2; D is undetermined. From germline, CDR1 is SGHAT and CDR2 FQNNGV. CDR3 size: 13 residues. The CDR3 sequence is CASSLGRGHTQYF. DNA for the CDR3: TGTGCAAGCAGCTTAGGTCGAGGACATACGCAGTATTTT.

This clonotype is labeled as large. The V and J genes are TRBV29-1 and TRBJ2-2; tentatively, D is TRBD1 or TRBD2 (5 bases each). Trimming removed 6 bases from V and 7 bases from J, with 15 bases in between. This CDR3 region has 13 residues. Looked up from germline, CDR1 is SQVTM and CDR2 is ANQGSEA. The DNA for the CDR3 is TGCAGCGTCACGGGGCACTCGGGCGGGGAGCTGTTTTTT. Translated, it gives CSVTGHSGGELFF.

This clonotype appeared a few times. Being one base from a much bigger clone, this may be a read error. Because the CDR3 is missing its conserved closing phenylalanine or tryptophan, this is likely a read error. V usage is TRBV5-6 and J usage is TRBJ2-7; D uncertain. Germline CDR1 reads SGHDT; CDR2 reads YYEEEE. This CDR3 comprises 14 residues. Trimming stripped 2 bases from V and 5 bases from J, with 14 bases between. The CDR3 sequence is CASSLPAIRNEQYS. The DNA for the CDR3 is TGTGCCAGCAGCTTACCAGCAATCAGGAACGAGCAGTACTCC.

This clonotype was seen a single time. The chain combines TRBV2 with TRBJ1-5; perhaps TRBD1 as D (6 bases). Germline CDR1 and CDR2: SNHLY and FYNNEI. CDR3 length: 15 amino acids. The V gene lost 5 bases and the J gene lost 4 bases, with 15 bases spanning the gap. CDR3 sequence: CASSRQEQSNQPQHF. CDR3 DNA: TGTGCCAGCAGTAGACAGGAACAGTCAAATCAGCCCCAGCATTTT.

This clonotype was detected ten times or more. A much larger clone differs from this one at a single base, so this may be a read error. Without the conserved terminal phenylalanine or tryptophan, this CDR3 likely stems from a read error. The CDR3 is CASSPPGGSYEQYL. CDR3 in DNA: TGTGCCAGCAGCCCTCCCGGGGGCTCCTACGAGCAGTACCTC. The V gene is TRBV11-2, the J gene TRBJ2-7; D possibly corresponds to TRBD2 (6 bases). There are 14 residues in the CDR3. V was pared by 5 bases and J by 0 bases, with 11 bases between. Germline assignment: CDR1 SGHAT and CDR2 FQNNGV.

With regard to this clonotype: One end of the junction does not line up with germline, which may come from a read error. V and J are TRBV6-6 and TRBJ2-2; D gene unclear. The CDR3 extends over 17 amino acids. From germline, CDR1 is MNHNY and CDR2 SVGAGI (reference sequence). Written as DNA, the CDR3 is TGTGCCAGCAGTTACTTGGCTCAGGCTTCGAACATCGGGGAGCTGTTTTTT. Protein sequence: CASSYLAQASNIGELFF.

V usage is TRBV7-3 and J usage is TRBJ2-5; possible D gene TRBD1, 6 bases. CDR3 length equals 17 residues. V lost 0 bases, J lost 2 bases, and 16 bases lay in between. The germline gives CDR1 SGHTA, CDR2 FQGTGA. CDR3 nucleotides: TGTGCCAGCAGCTTAACGGGGGCTAGCCACCCGCAAGAGACCCAGTACTTC. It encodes CASSLTGASHPQETQYF.

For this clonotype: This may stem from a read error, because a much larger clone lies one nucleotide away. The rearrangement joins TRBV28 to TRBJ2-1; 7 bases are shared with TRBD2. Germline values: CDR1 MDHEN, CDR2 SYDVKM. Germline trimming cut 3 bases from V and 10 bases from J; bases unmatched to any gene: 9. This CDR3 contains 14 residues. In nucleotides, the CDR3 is TGTGCCAGCAGTTTGGCGGGAGTGTACATGGAGCAGTTCTTC. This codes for CASSLAGVYMEQFF.

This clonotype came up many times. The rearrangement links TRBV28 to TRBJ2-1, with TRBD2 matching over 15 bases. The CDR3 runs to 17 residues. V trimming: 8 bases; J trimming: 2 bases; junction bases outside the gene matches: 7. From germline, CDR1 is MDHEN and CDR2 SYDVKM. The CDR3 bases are TGTGCCAGCGGACTAGCGGGAGGGGCCCCTACCTACAATGAGCAGTTCTTC. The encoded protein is CASGLAGGAPTYNEQFF.

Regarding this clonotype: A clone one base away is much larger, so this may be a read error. The CDR3 region has the DNA TGTGTCAGCAGTGAATACTTCTCCCTCCACTTT. Protein: CVSSEYFSLHF. The chain links TRBV6-1 to TRBJ1-6; no clear D gene. The germline gives CDR1 MNHNS, CDR2 SASEGT. The CDR3 contains 11 residues.